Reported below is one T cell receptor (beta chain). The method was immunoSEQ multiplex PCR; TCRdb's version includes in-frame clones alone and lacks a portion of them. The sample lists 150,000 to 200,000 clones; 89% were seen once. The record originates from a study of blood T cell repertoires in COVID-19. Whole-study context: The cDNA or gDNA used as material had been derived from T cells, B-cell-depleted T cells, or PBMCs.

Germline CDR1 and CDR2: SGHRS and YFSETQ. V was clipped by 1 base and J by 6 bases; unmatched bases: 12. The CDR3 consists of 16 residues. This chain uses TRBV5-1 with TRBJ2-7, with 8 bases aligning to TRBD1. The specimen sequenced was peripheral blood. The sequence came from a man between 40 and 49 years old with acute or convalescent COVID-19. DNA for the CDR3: TGCGCCAGCAGCTTGAGAGGATCGGACAGGGTCCCCGAGCAGTACTTC. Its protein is CASSLRGSDRVPEQYF. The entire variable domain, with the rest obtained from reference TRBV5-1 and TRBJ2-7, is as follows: KAGVTQTPRYLIKTRGQQVTLSCSPISGHRSVSWYQQTPGQGLQFLFEYFSETQRNKGNFPGRFSGRQFSNSRSEMNVSTLELGDSALYLCASSLRGSDRVPEQYFGPGTRLTVT.